Listed below are T cell receptor beta chains from one sample, sequenced in a study of tumor-infiltrating lymphocytes in localized non-small cell lung cancer. Produced via immunoSEQ multiplex PCR; TCRdb's table is partial and in-frame only. This table holds about 7,500 clones, 55% to 80% found once. Material: uninvolved lung tissue not adjacent to the tumor. These receptors were taken from a human donor with non-small cell lung cancer. The CDR3 runs from the conserved cysteine through the conserved F or W. Each record gives: clone size, J gene, V gene, D gene, CDR3 protein, CDR3 DNA. A D gene is named only where the DNA matches it firmly. Size is omitted from some rows. Given values are once, few, many or a class for expanded clones.

clone_size: .; j_call: TRBJ1-5; v_call: TRBV6-6; d_call: .; cdr3_aa: CASKGTLAQHF; cdr3_nt: TGTGCCAGCAAAGGGACGTTAGCCCAGCATTTT
clone_size: .; j_call: TRBJ1-2; v_call: TRBV2; d_call: .; cdr3_aa: CASRGGEVLGYTF; cdr3_nt: TGTGCCAGCAGGGGAGGGGAAGTGCTTGGCTACACCTTC
clone_size: .; j_call: TRBJ2-1; v_call: TRBV5-1; d_call: .; cdr3_aa: CASSLAGSSYNEQFF; cdr3_nt: TGCGCCAGCAGCTTGGCAGGGAGCTCCTACAATGAGCAGTTCTTC
clone_size: .; j_call: TRBJ1-2; v_call: TRBV30; d_call: TRBD1; cdr3_aa: CAWHVSGTGGFTYGYTF; cdr3_nt: TGTGCCTGGCATGTTAGTGGGACAGGGGGTTTCACCTATGGCTACACCTTC
clone_size: few; j_call: TRBJ2-5; v_call: TRBV11-2; d_call: .; cdr3_aa: CASSLGQSQETQYF; cdr3_nt: TGTGCCAGCAGCTTAGGACAGTCCCAAGAGACCCAGTACTTC
clone_size: .; j_call: TRBJ2-7; v_call: TRBV10-3; d_call: .; cdr3_aa: CAISVSSNYEQYF; cdr3_nt: TGTGCCATCAGTGTCTCGTCCAACTACGAGCAGTACTTC
clone_size: .; j_call: TRBJ1-1; v_call: TRBV30; d_call: .; cdr3_aa: CAYHREANTEAFF; cdr3_nt: TGTGCCTACCACAGGGAGGCTAACACTGAAGCTTTCTTT
clone_size: .; j_call: TRBJ2-1; v_call: TRBV11-3; d_call: TRBD2; cdr3_aa: CASSLGVAGGYNEQFF; cdr3_nt: TGTGCCAGCAGCTTAGGGGTAGCGGGGGGGTACAATGAGCAGTTCTTC
clone_size: few; j_call: TRBJ2-2; v_call: TRBV5-1; d_call: .; cdr3_aa: CASSRSVGTGELFF; cdr3_nt: TGCGCCAGCAGCCGATCCGTGGGGACCGGGGAGCTGTTTTTT
clone_size: few; j_call: TRBJ2-7; v_call: TRBV30; d_call: TRBD2; cdr3_aa: CAWSVSASGEQYF; cdr3_nt: TGTGCCTGGAGTGTATCGGCTAGCGGGGAGCAGTACTTC
clone_size: .; j_call: TRBJ2-2; v_call: TRBV2; d_call: .; cdr3_aa: CASSEPGELFF; cdr3_nt: TGTGCCAGCAGTGAGCCCGGGGAGCTGTTTTTT
clone_size: medium-sized; j_call: TRBJ1-5; v_call: TRBV4-1; d_call: .; cdr3_aa: CASSQSGRGSNQPQHF; cdr3_nt: TGCGCCAGCAGCCAATCCGGGCGTGGGAGCAATCAGCCCCAGCATTTT
clone_size: few; j_call: TRBJ1-5; v_call: TRBV2; d_call: .; cdr3_aa: CASSDKGVGNQPQHF; cdr3_nt: TGTGCCAGCAGTGATAAGGGCGTGGGCAATCAGCCCCAGCATTTT
clone_size: .; j_call: TRBJ2-3; v_call: TRBV19; d_call: .; cdr3_aa: CASSIMALTDTQYF; cdr3_nt: TGTGCCAGTAGTATAATGGCGCTCACAGATACGCAGTATTTT
clone_size: .; j_call: TRBJ1-3; v_call: TRBV11-2; d_call: .; cdr3_aa: CASSVSGNSGNTIYF; cdr3_nt: TGTGCCAGCAGCGTGTCCGGAAACTCTGGAAACACCATATATTTT
clone_size: .; j_call: TRBJ2-1; v_call: TRBV11-2; d_call: TRBD1; cdr3_aa: CASSSRDRGSNEQFF; cdr3_nt: TGTGCCAGCAGCTCCCGGGACAGGGGCTCCAATGAGCAGTTCTTC
clone_size: .; j_call: TRBJ2-6; v_call: TRBV25-1; d_call: .; cdr3_aa: CASSDHSGLGWGANVLTF; cdr3_nt: TGTGCCAGCAGTGATCATAGCGGATTAGGGTGGGGGGCCAACGTCCTGACTTTC
clone_size: few; j_call: TRBJ2-5; v_call: TRBV9; d_call: .; cdr3_aa: CASSVGRQSETQYF; cdr3_nt: TGTGCCAGCAGCGTAGGGCGGCAGAGTGAGACCCAGTACTTC
clone_size: .; j_call: TRBJ2-1; v_call: TRBV7-7; d_call: TRBD1; cdr3_aa: CASSLSDRGTEQFF; cdr3_nt: TGTGCCAGCAGCTTGAGCGACAGGGGGACTGAGCAGTTCTTC
clone_size: .; j_call: TRBJ2-1; v_call: TRBV7-2; d_call: .; cdr3_aa: CASSRTAEQFF; cdr3_nt: TGTGCCAGCAGCCGTACGGCCGAGCAGTTCTTC
clone_size: once; j_call: TRBJ2-3; v_call: TRBV29-1; d_call: .; cdr3_aa: CSVKGISRDTQYF; cdr3_nt: TGCAGCGTAAAAGGGATCTCGAGAGATACGCAGTATTTT
clone_size: medium-sized; j_call: TRBJ2-5; v_call: TRBV27; d_call: .; cdr3_aa: CASSLKRAGETQYF; cdr3_nt: TGTGCCAGCAGTTTGAAGAGGGCCGGGGAGACCCAGTACTTC
clone_size: .; j_call: TRBJ1-2; v_call: TRBV7-2; d_call: .; cdr3_aa: CASSLGDQPDLF; cdr3_nt: TGTGCCAGCAGCTTGGGGGATCAGCCGGACCTCTTC
clone_size: .; j_call: TRBJ1-2; v_call: TRBV25-1; d_call: TRBD1; cdr3_aa: CASSDGTGWVGYTF; cdr3_nt: TGTGCCAGCAGTGATGGGACAGGGTGGGTTGGCTACACCTTC
clone_size: .; j_call: TRBJ1-2; v_call: TRBV30; d_call: .; cdr3_aa: CASLSGHHGYTF; cdr3_nt: TGTGCCAGTTTATCGGGACATCATGGCTACACCTTC
clone_size: once; j_call: TRBJ2-2; v_call: TRBV5-4; d_call: .; cdr3_aa: CASSLEGHTSTGELFF; cdr3_nt: TGTGCCAGCAGCTTGGAGGGGCACACCTCCACCGGGGAGCTGTTTTTT
clone_size: .; j_call: TRBJ1-1; v_call: TRBV25-1; d_call: .; cdr3_aa: CASSVATGRNTEAFF; cdr3_nt: TGTGCCAGCAGTGTTGCGACGGGGCGGAACACTGAAGCTTTCTTT